Sequencing of this TCR beta chain was carried out in a study of cytomegalovirus exposure and HLA in healthy donors (dated by TCRdb to the late 2010s). With regard to the full study: A later analysis indicated that the roughly 130 validation repertoires were generated on the platform also employed for the approximately 690 repertoires of the first cohort. The study was designed to test whether signatures of past pathogen exposure could be identified by cataloging public T cell receptors. A separate validation cohort of more than 100 different subjects was used in addition to the roughly 670-subject first cohort. To predict cytomegalovirus infection status, the study combined high-throughput TCR immunosequencing, statistical association of individual TCRs with disease status, and machine learning.

Libraries were built with the immunoSEQ multiplex PCR assay. Per the source publication's procedure: A statistical classification framework was developed to diagnose cytomegalovirus status using the catalog of TCR beta chain sequences. Drawn from immuneACCESS, this table holds only the in-frame rearrangements with V and J called that TCRdb kept. Clones are partly lost; checked studies trace under half to an unresolved V gene and leave the rest unexplained. The V and J calls and the clone size are those of that table, but D and trimming were determined from the DNA. Counted in this sample were about 71,000 clones; 94% of them appeared once. The ten largest clones capture 1% of the sample. V loses 4 bases at its end and J loses 5 bases; junction bases beyond the gene matches: 5. Including the terminal cysteine and phenylalanine, the CDR3 comprises 16 residues. The CDR3 DNA has 48 bases and is translated from base 1. The germline V gene encodes CDR1 SGHNT and CDR2 YYREEE (reference sequence).

Donors formed part of the validation cohort, which comprised over a hundred subjects and was distinct from the first cohort of under 800 subjects. About this clone: This clone's antigen is unknown. No much larger clonotype is one base removed from it; base qualities were not supplied.

Summary of the overall study and its limitations: In vitro tests confirmed that a few of the cytomegalovirus-associated TCR beta chains recognize cytomegalovirus antigens. It was suggested by the authors that the approach could potentially be generalized to other disease states and immunological phenotypes. In both the original and validation cohorts, the classifier was reported to diagnose cytomegalovirus status with high specificity and sensitivity. A later analysis had no HLA typing for the validation cohort, so co-occurrence there was scored across all 120 or so repertoires. In the study, about 150 TCR beta chains were listed as associated with cytomegalovirus. Most TCR sequences were observed very rarely across donors, whereas some public TCRs were present in many individuals. Subsequent analysis determined that TCRs grouped into clusters in the first cohort also showed a tendency toward co-occurrence across the roughly 110 validation repertoires, and approximately 94% of cluster scores exceeded 0.

The receptor's source is a woman aged 18 to 35 in good health and CMV-seronegative. The sample consisted of PBMCs. Here the chain combines TRBV5-4 and TRBJ2-2; TRBD2 lines up with 13 middle nucleotides. The CDR3 in this case is CASSTPTSGGTGELFF. The nucleotide sequence reads as follows: TGTGCCAGCAGCACCCCGACTAGCGGGGGGACCGGGGAGCTGTTTTTT.